The clone carrying this T cell receptor beta chain was seen more than once but under ten times. Its specificity is unknown. TCRdb re-analysed the 5' RACE reads in MiXCR, keeping a single row per CDR3 protein. The sample shows 250,000 to 400,000 distinct CDR3 sequences, about 13% of them seen only once. The entry originates in a study of T-cell memory formation after mild COVID-19. As for the study in general: Largely, the TCR clusters proved donor specific. Points from the study as a whole: Shrinking CD4+ clones were chiefly CM and EM; CD8+ ones were chiefly EMRA. A second wave of clones peaked on day 37, and their SARS-CoV-2 specificity went unconfirmed. The pre-infection memory compartment contained some responding clones, suggesting cross-reactive memory joined.

This CDR3 spans 17 amino acids. Trimming cost V 5 bases and J 5 bases; bases outside gene matches: 14. Per the germline V gene, CDR1 is SGHTA and CDR2 is FQGNSA. This sequence joins TRBV7-2 and TRBJ2-3, with 9 positions matching TRBD2. Sequencing was done on a sample of PBMCs or a T cell subset sorted from them (not recorded which). This sequence originates from a man aged 18 to 30 who had mild COVID-19 (a few samples of this study predate the infection). Cell type and time point are not known. The CDR3 protein is CASSRGRGGPEGDTQYF. The CDR3 nucleotides read TGTGCCAGCAGCCGAGGGCGGGGGGGGCCTGAGGGAGATACGCAGTATTTT. The variable domain in full, completed from reference TRBV7-2 and TRBJ2-3, reads GAGVSQSPSNKVTEKGKDVELRCDPISGHTALYWYRQSLGQGLEFLIYFQGNSAPDKSGLPSDRFSAERTGGSVSTLTIQRTQQEDSAVYLCASSRGRGGPEGDTQYFGPGTRLTVL.